One T cell receptor beta chain is described in this entry. The CDR3 regions of TCR beta were amplified from RNA transcripts. TCR CDR3 regions were first amplified by RT-PCR with HTBI primers. TCRdb fed the multiplex PCR reads into MiXCR, producing one record per CDR3 protein. The sample consists of under 350,000 distinct CDR3 sequences, roughly 13% of them appearing once. This sample is part of a study of T cells in Graves' hyperthyroidism and ophthalmopathy. Disease lasting under 3 months, a NOSPECS grade of at least 4, and a Clinical Activity Score of at least 3 were features of the ophthalmopathy patients. The germline V and J ends were trimmed by 5 bases and 5 bases, with 13 bases remaining between them. The CDR3 is made up of 14 amino acids. Germline V gene sequence: CDR1 LNHNV, CDR2 YYDKDF (reference sequence).

The chain joins TRBV15 to TRBJ1-5; D is unresolved. The source of this sequence is a woman between 35 and 50 years old with Graves' ophthalmopathy. The sequencing input was blood. The DNA of the CDR3 is TGTGCCACCAGCCTTGGGCAGACTGATCAGCCCCAGCATTTT. Translating it yields CATSLGQTDQPQHF.